Shown below are 26 T cell receptor beta chains from a single sample sequenced in a study of T cells in Graves' hyperthyroidism and ophthalmopathy. Amplification targeted TCR beta CDR3 regions from RNA transcripts. HTBI primers were employed in a first-round RT-PCR of the TCR CDR3. From the multiplex PCR reads, TCRdb called clonotypes with MiXCR, one entry per CDR3 protein. The sample has fewer than 450,000 distinct CDR3 sequences; approximately 18% are singletons. What was sequenced was blood. The receptors derive from a woman aged 25 to 45 with Graves' hyperthyroidism that later progressed to Graves' ophthalmopathy.

For this clonotype: Since the CDR3 does not end with the conserved phenylalanine or tryptophan, this likely comes from a read error. This chain links TRBV28 with TRBJ2-7, with D perhaps matching TRBD2 (6 bases). The CDR3 consists of 15 residues. V lost 5 bases, J lost 0 bases, and 14 bases lay in between. Germline V gene lookup returns CDR1 MDHEN and CDR2 SYDVKM. The CDR3 sequence is CASSIWDGSSYEQYS. The CDR3 region has the DNA TGTGCCAGCAGTATCTGGGACGGGAGCTCCTACGAGCAGTACTCC.

The J gene is TRBJ1-4, the V gene TRBV4-1; 7 nucleotides agree with TRBD1. Germline assignment: CDR1 MGHRA and CDR2 YSYEKL. The junction had 17 bases not matched to a gene; V was cut back by 2 bases and J by 5 bases. The CDR3 runs to 19 residues. CDR3 sequence (DNA): TGCGCCAGCAGCCAAAGAGGGTTTGTGGTGGTCAGGGGGAATGAAAAACTGTTTTTT. Translation: CASSQRGFVVVRGNEKLFF.

V gene TRBV5-1 combines with J gene TRBJ1-4; D remains ambiguous. The CDR3 has 15 amino acids. Trimming left V 5 bases short and J 0 bases short, with 11 bases between. Germline CDR1 reads SGHRS; CDR2 reads YFSETQ. CDR3 in DNA: TGCGCCAGCAGTTCCTGGGCGGCAACTAATGAAAAACTGTTTTTT. It encodes CASSSWAATNEKLFF.

This CDR3 reads CASSGTENQPQHF. CDR3 coding DNA: TGTGCCAGCTCCGGGACAGAAAATCAGCCCCAGCATTTT. This chain links TRBV6-1 with TRBJ1-5; 7 bases are shared with TRBD1. Germline V gene sequence: CDR1 MNHNS, CDR2 SASEGT. Unmatched junction bases numbered 5, after V lost 8 bases and J lost 4 bases. This CDR3 comprises 13 residues.

This clonotype was observed a handful of times. The CDR3 DNA sequence: TGTGCCTGGAGTGTGGCCAGGTCGGCCTCTGGGGCCAACGTCCTGACTTTC. Translated, it gives CAWSVARSASGANVLTF. The chain couples TRBV30 to TRBJ2-6; D unclear. Germline assignment: CDR1 GTSNPN and CDR2 SVGIG (reference sequence). With 0 bases removed from V and 0 bases from J, the gap between germline ends came to 12 bases. This CDR3 is 17 amino acids long.

Many counts were recorded for this clonotype. The chain carries TRBV19 and TRBJ1-1; D is undetermined. The CDR3 loop spans 14 amino acids. V was trimmed by 6 bases and J by 6 bases, leaving 17 bases between them. Germline CDR1 LNHDA, CDR2 SQIVND (reference sequence). For the CDR3, the DNA is TGTGCCAGTAGATTTAACACCGGAGGCTCTGAAGCTTTCTTT. Translating gives CASRFNTGGSEAFF.

This clonotype was counted ten times or more. V and J are TRBV3-1 and TRBJ2-5; D remains unclear. V shed 1 base and J shed 2 bases, with 8 bases lying between them. The CDR3 runs 14 residues. Per the germline V gene, CDR1 is LGHDT and CDR2 is YNNKEL (reference sequence). Here the CDR3 DNA reads TGTGCCAGCAGCCAAGTCTCAGTACAAGAGACCCAGTACTTC. Amino acid sequence: CASSQVSVQETQYF.

In its sample, this clonotype was seen many times. The V gene is TRBV20-1, the J gene TRBJ1-1; D not certain. The CDR3 runs 13 residues. CDR1 is DFQATT, CDR2 SNEGSKA, per germline (reference sequence). Trimming shortened V by 3 bases and J by 4 bases, and 12 bases separated the two germline ends. Here the CDR3 reads CSASGPQVTEAFF. CDR3 bases: TGCAGTGCTAGTGGGCCGCAGGTCACTGAAGCTTTCTTT.

This clonotype showed up many times. The J gene is TRBJ1-1, the V gene TRBV5-1, with TRBD1 matching 8 bases. The CDR3 consists of 15 residues. V trimming: 1 base; J trimming: 3 bases; junction bases outside the gene matches: 5. Germline lookup yields CDR1 SGHRS and CDR2 YFSETQ. For the CDR3, the DNA is TGCGCCAGCAGCTTGTTAACAGGGGGAGACACTGAAGCTTTCTTT. It translates to CASSLLTGGDTEAFF.

This clonotype was counted many times. J is TRBJ2-3 and V is TRBV11-2, with D perhaps TRBD2 (5 bases). V shed 5 bases and J shed 1 base, with 13 bases lying between them. Germline lookup yields CDR1 SGHAT and CDR2 FQNNGV. The CDR3 has 15 amino acids. CDR3: CASSMGVVGTDTQYF. For the CDR3, the DNA is TGTGCCAGCAGCATGGGAGTGGTCGGCACAGATACGCAGTATTTT.

This clonotype was seen at least ten times. This sequence joins TRBV27 and TRBJ1-1, with D tentatively TRBD1 (5 bases). V lost 1 base, J lost 5 bases, and 14 bases lay in between. Germline V gene sequence: CDR1 MNHEY, CDR2 SMNVEV (reference sequence). This CDR3 region has 15 residues. The CDR3 DNA follows: TGTGCCAGCAGTTTATATCGGGGCGCAGGGACTGAAGCTTTCTTT. This codes for CASSLYRGAGTEAFF.

In its sample, this clonotype was seen a few times. The V gene is TRBV3-1, the J gene TRBJ2-3, with 10 positions matching TRBD2. The CDR3 covers 16 residues. The junction had 3 bases not matched to a gene; V was cut back by 1 base and J by 2 bases. The germline gives CDR1 LGHDT, CDR2 YNNKEL (reference sequence). Here the CDR3 reads CASSQVAGGYTDTQYF. The CDR3 DNA sequence: TGTGCCAGCAGCCAAGTAGCGGGGGGCTACACAGATACGCAGTATTTT.

The J gene is TRBJ2-3, the V gene TRBV5-1; 8 bases are shared with TRBD2. Germline assignment: CDR1 SGHRS and CDR2 YFSETQ. CDR3 length equals 14 residues. Trimming took 4 bases from V and 3 from J; bases not matched to a gene: 4. The CDR3 DNA sequence: TGCGCCAGCAGCATTAGCGGGATTACAGATACGCAGTATTTT. Translating it yields CASSISGITDTQYF.

Concerning this clonotype itself: A much larger clone differs by one base, so this may be a read error. Here the CDR3 reads CASSAASGFDTEAFF. DNA for the CDR3: TGTGCCAGCAGCGCCGCGTCGGGGTTCGATACCGAAGCTTTCTTT. This chain connects TRBV11-2 to TRBJ1-1; D is uncertain. The CDR3 has 15 amino acids. V dropped 5 bases and J dropped 8 bases, with 21 bases sitting between them. In germline, CDR1 is SGHAT, CDR2 FQNNGV.

The chain recombines TRBV3-1 with TRBJ1-2; possibly TRBD1 for D (6 bases). V gave up 1 base and J gave up 0 bases, with 9 bases separating them. The CDR3 loop spans 15 amino acids. Germline loops: CDR1 LGHDT, CDR2 YNNKEL (reference sequence). The CDR3 nucleotides are TGTGCCAGCAGCCAAGTTACAGGGTCTAACTATGGCTACACCTTC. It specifies CASSQVTGSNYGYTF.

This clonotype was detected ten times or more. The CDR3 region is CASSQDPFGRESADTQYF. DNA for the CDR3: TGTGCCAGCAGCCAAGACCCCTTTGGGCGGGAGTCTGCAGATACGCAGTATTTT. The chain combines TRBV3-1 with TRBJ2-3; 7 bases align to TRBD2. Germline V gives CDR1 LGHDT, CDR2 YNNKEL (reference sequence). V trimming: 0 bases; J trimming: 4 bases; junction bases outside the gene matches: 13. CDR3 length: 18 amino acids.

The sample holds many counts of this clonotype. The chain is built from TRBV20-1 and TRBJ1-1; no firm D call. The CDR3 is 14 residues long. The V gene's germline CDR1 is DFQATT and CDR2 SNEGSKA (reference sequence). V lost 0 bases and J 4 bases, leaving 12 bases between the germline ends. The CDR3 reads CSARDLADSTEAFF. The DNA of the CDR3 is TGCAGTGCTAGAGATTTGGCGGATTCCACTGAAGCTTTCTTT.

In its sample, this clonotype was seen a few times. The V and J genes are TRBV19 and TRBJ2-1; D unclear. The CDR3 totals 11 residues. The V gene's germline CDR1 is LNHDA and CDR2 SQIVND (reference sequence). Trimming cost V 3 bases and J 6 bases, with 3 bases left between them. The CDR3 loop is CASSMGNEQFF. In DNA form, the CDR3 reads TGTGCCAGTAGTATGGGCAATGAGCAGTTCTTC.

This clonotype was seen at least ten times. This chain uses TRBV9 with TRBJ2-2; D gene unclear. The V gene lost 3 bases and the J gene lost 6 bases, with 15 bases spanning the gap. This CDR3 comprises 15 residues. The germline CDR1 and CDR2 sequences are SGDLS and YYNGEE. The CDR3 region is CASSETAGFAGELFF. The CDR3 bases are TGTGCCAGCAGCGAGACGGCCGGGTTTGCCGGGGAGCTGTTTTTT.

Details on this clonotype: This sequence may be a read error, since a much larger clone differs from it by one base. This sequence joins TRBV20-1 and TRBJ2-7; no definite D call. CDR1 is DFQATT and CDR2 is SNEGSKA in the germline V gene (reference sequence). This CDR3 contains 14 residues. The CDR3 reads CNATGGLRTYEQYF. CDR3 coding DNA: TGCAATGCCACGGGTGGGTTGAGGACCTACGAGCAGTACTTC.

This clonotype was counted ten times or more. V is TRBV24-1 and J is TRBJ2-3; D not resolved. The CDR3 runs to 15 residues. V lost 4 bases, J lost 2 bases, and 12 bases lay in between. Per the germline V gene, CDR1 is KGHDR and CDR2 is SFDVKD. The CDR3 spells CATSDPGPNTDTQYF. The CDR3 DNA follows: TGTGCCACCAGTGACCCCGGGCCTAACACAGATACGCAGTATTTT.

This clonotype was recorded many times. The chain carries TRBV12-3 or TRBV12-4 and TRBJ2-5; D gene unclear. CDR3 size: 13 residues. V was clipped by 5 bases and J by 5 bases, with 12 bases between them. The CDR3 sequence: CASSGVSYETQYF. DNA of the CDR3: TGTGCCAGCAGTGGGGTTAGCTATGAGACCCAGTACTTC.

This clonotype was seen a few times. CDR3 residues: CASSEARGSVSEQFF. In DNA, the CDR3 is TGTGCCAGCAGTGAAGCGCGTGGTAGCGTAAGTGAGCAGTTCTTC. The rearrangement links TRBV6-1 to TRBJ2-1; D is perhaps TRBD2 (5 bases). The V gene lost 0 bases and the J gene lost 9 bases, with 15 bases spanning the gap. The germline V gene encodes CDR1 MNHNS and CDR2 SASEGT. This CDR3 is 15 amino acids long.

The genes are TRBV20-1 and TRBJ2-7, with TRBD1 matching 8 bases. CDR3 size: 13 residues. V shed 1 base and J 3 bases; nucleotides not matched to a gene: 2. CDR1 and CDR2 from the germline V gene are DFQATT and SNEGSKA (reference sequence). CDR3 sequence (DNA): TGCAGTGCTAGAGGGGGACAGGACTACGAGCAGTACTTC. Translated: CSARGGQDYEQYF.

CDR3: CASSPTVSSRKQFF. Here the CDR3 DNA reads TGTGCCAGCAGCCCGACGGTTTCTTCGAGAAAGCAGTTCTTC. This rearrangement joins TRBV7-8 to TRBJ2-1; no definite D call. CDR1 and CDR2 from the germline V gene are SGHVS and FQNEAQ. This CDR3 has 14 residues. V lost 5 bases and J 11 bases, leaving 19 bases between the germline ends.

This clonotype was seen ten or more times. The rearrangement links TRBV12-5 to TRBJ2-2; D may be TRBD1 (5 bases). CDR3 size: 13 residues. Germline loops: CDR1 LGHNT, CDR2 FRNRAP. Trimming took 5 bases from V and 4 from J, leaving 8 bases between them. CDR3 protein: CASGLGVTGELFF. CDR3 sequence (DNA): TGTGCTAGTGGTCTAGGGGTCACCGGGGAGCTGTTTTTT.